The entry below gives a single T cell receptor beta chain sequence along with its context. Using immunoSEQ multiplex PCR, the repertoire was profiled, and TCRdb retains in-frame clones only, with some absent. This sample has hundreds of thousands of clones; roughly 88% occur once, and the top ten carry approximately 0.011%. The record originates from a study of shared T cell receptors in the human thymus. There are 16 residues in the CDR3. Trimming at V came to 4 bases and at J to 5 bases, leaving 14 bases not matched to a gene. Germline CDR1 SGHRS, CDR2 YFSETQ. These data also featured in a second study, about human thymus T cells. As that report states: Thymus specimens were resections from corrective heart surgery. Related research found strongly overlapping thymic repertoires in unrelated individuals.

The rearrangement links TRBV5-1 to TRBJ1-2, with TRBD1 identical over 7 bases. Sequencing was carried out using thymocytes. The receptor was derived from a boy under two years old with a congenital heart defect. The CDR3 reads CASSPPGTASPYGYTF. CDR3 nucleotides: TGCGCCAGCAGCCCCCCCGGGACAGCGTCGCCGTATGGCTACACCTTC.